The 25 T cell receptor beta chains below come from one sample, sequenced in a study of radiotherapy plus CTLA-4 blockade in lung cancer. Sequencing was performed with immunoSEQ multiplex PCR; in TCRdb, only in-frame clones are kept and a portion is missing. The sample has tens of thousands of clones, approximately 73% seen once. The specimen comprised peripheral blood, sampled from a patient treated with radiotherapy plus ipilimumab. These TCRs come from a human donor with non-small cell lung cancer who had a complete response to radiotherapy plus ipilimumab.

This chain links TRBV29-1 with TRBJ1-2; TRBD1 matches at 7 bases. The CDR3 runs to 12 residues. The germline gives CDR1 SQVTM, CDR2 ANQGSEA. V was pared by 7 bases and J by 3 bases, with 5 bases of the junction left unmatched. This chain's CDR3 is CSGQDRHYGYTF. CDR3 DNA sequence: TGCAGCGGCCAGGACAGGCACTATGGCTACACCTTC.

This clone was seen a handful of times. The chain carries TRBV7-9 and TRBJ1-4; 7 bases are shared with TRBD1. The CDR3 runs to 14 residues. With V trimmed by 5 bases and J by 0 bases, 0 bases remained unmatched. Germline CDR1 and CDR2: SEHNR and FQNEAQ (reference sequence). CDR3 sequence (DNA): TGTGCCAGCAGCACAGGGGCAACTAATGAAAAACTGTTTTTT. Its protein product is CASSTGATNEKLFF.

The chain uses TRBV21-1 and TRBJ1-5; the D call TRBD1 from the table was never checked on the DNA. TRBV21-1 corresponds to a pseudogene. The CDR3 contains 13 residues. CDR3 loop: CARTGNSNQPQHF. The CDR3 DNA is TGTGCCAGAACAGGTAATAGCAATCAGCCCCAGCATTTT.

The chain carries TRBV5-8 and TRBJ2-2; 10 nucleotides line up with TRBD1. Trimming took 2 bases from V and 7 from J; bases not matched to a gene: 5. CDR3 length: 15 residues. Germline V gives CDR1 SGHTS, CDR2 YDEGEE. CDR3 nucleotide sequence: TGTGCCAGCAGCTTAATGGGACAGGGGATCGGGGAGCTGTTTTTT. Its translation: CASSLMGQGIGELFF.

The chain employs TRBV7-2 and TRBJ2-7, with no clear D. Germline CDR1 SGHTA, CDR2 FQGNSA. This CDR3 contains 12 residues. Trimming stripped 2 bases from V and 4 bases from J, with 6 bases between. The CDR3 loop reads CASSLFRYEQYF. The CDR3 DNA is TGTGCCAGCAGCTTATTCCGGTACGAGCAGTACTTC.

A single count supports this clone. The chain combines TRBV30 with TRBJ2-7, with 7 bases aligning to TRBD1. This CDR3 contains 13 residues. Losses at the gene ends were 2 bases for V and 2 bases for J; bases not matched to a gene: 3. The germline CDR1 and CDR2 sequences are GTSNPN and SVGIG (reference sequence). Written as DNA, the CDR3 is TGTGCCTGGAGTCACAGGGGCCCCTACGAGCAGTACTTC. Translated, it gives CAWSHRGPYEQYF.

V and J are TRBV15 and TRBJ1-5, with D possibly TRBD1 on 6 matching bases. The CDR3 is 13 amino acids. Trimming shortened V by 4 bases and J by 7 bases, and 11 bases separated the two germline ends. Germline V lookup: CDR1 LNHNV, CDR2 YYDKDF (reference sequence). The CDR3 loop is CATSNPTGQPQHF. The DNA of the CDR3 is TGTGCCACCAGCAACCCTACAGGGCAGCCCCAGCATTTT.

The chain uses TRBV4-2 and TRBJ1-4; D call uncertain. Trimming took off 0 bases at V and 0 bases at J, with 11 bases between the two ends. CDR1 and CDR2 (germline): LGHNA, YNFKEQ. There are 17 residues in the CDR3. The CDR3 coding sequence is TGTGCCAGCAGCCAAGATCTGTTCGGTGCAACTAATGAAAAACTGTTTTTT. Translated, it gives CASSQDLFGATNEKLFF.

The chain employs TRBV5-1 and TRBJ2-5; maybe TRBD2 (6 bases). CDR1 and CDR2 (germline): SGHRS, YFSETQ. V was shortened by 5 bases and J by 0 bases, with 26 bases between the two germline ends. The CDR3 consists of 19 residues. For the CDR3, the DNA is TGCGCCAGCAGACTGGGGGGTGGGAGCACTCTCTCGTACCAAGAGACCCAGTACTTC. Its protein product is CASRLGGGSTLSYQETQYF.

This clone was seen more than once but under ten times. The chain employs TRBV7-8 and TRBJ2-3; 12 bases are shared with TRBD2. Unmatched junction bases numbered 3, after V lost 1 base and J lost 4 bases. The CDR3 spans 16 residues. Looked up from germline, CDR1 is SGHVS and CDR2 is FQNEAQ. CDR3 in amino acids: CASSLGASGRADTQYF. CDR3 in DNA: TGTGCCAGCAGCTTAGGGGCTAGCGGGAGGGCAGATACGCAGTATTTT.

V and J are TRBV5-1 and TRBJ2-3, with D possibly matching TRBD1 (5 bases). V lost 2 bases and J 2 bases, leaving 15 bases between the germline ends. The CDR3 sequence is 16 residues long. Germline V CDR1 and CDR2: SGHRS, YFSETQ. The CDR3 is CASSFHSGANTDTQYF. The CDR3 DNA follows: TGCGCCAGCAGCTTCCATTCTGGGGCGAACACAGATACGCAGTATTTT. The full variable domain, its missing parts supplied by reference TRBV5-1 and TRBJ2-3, is KAGVTQTPRYLIKTRGQQVTLSCSPISGHRSVSWYQQTPGQGLQFLFEYFSETQRNKGNFPGRFSGRQFSNSRSEMNVSTLELGDSALYLCASSFHSGANTDTQYFGPGTRLTVL.

The chain employs TRBV27 and TRBJ2-1; 14 nucleotides match TRBD2. Germline assignment: CDR1 MNHEY and CDR2 SMNVEV (reference sequence). V was pared by 0 bases and J by 3 bases, with 13 bases of the junction left unmatched. This CDR3 spans 21 amino acids. The CDR3 region is CASSLSEPGLAGVGLYNEQFF. The CDR3 DNA sequence: TGTGCCAGCAGTTTATCCGAACCGGGACTAGCGGGAGTGGGCCTCTACAATGAGCAGTTCTTC.

The V gene is TRBV30, the J gene TRBJ1-2; D unresolved. The CDR3 is 12 amino acids. Germline lookup yields CDR1 GTSNPN and CDR2 SVGIG (reference sequence). V lost 3 bases to trimming and J lost 7 bases, with 12 bases between them. In DNA form, the CDR3 reads TGTGCCTGGAGCCCGGGGTGGAGTGGCTACACCTTC. Encoded protein: CAWSPGWSGYTF.

The chain links TRBV19 to TRBJ2-1; 10 bases are shared with TRBD2. The CDR3 is 16 amino acids. Trimming removed 4 bases from V and 4 bases from J; junction bases left unmatched: 7. The V gene's germline CDR1 is LNHDA and CDR2 SQIVND (reference sequence). The CDR3 DNA follows: TGTGCCAGTAGTACCCGGACTAGCGGAACTTACAATGAGCAGTTCTTC. Protein sequence: CASSTRTSGTYNEQFF.

This rearrangement joins TRBV5-8 to TRBJ2-3; 9 positions match TRBD1. CDR3 size: 17 residues. V shed 3 bases and J 1 base; nucleotides not matched to a gene: 9. Germline CDR1 and CDR2: SGHTS and YDEGEE. This CDR3 reads CASSSSTGTGRTDTQYF. CDR3 DNA sequence: TGTGCCAGCAGCTCGTCCACCGGGACAGGGCGCACAGATACGCAGTATTTT.

This clone was counted a few times. The J gene is TRBJ2-1, the V gene TRBV6-1; 14 bases map to TRBD2. Germline V gene sequence: CDR1 MNHNS, CDR2 SASEGT. The trim removed 4 bases at V and 8 bases at J, leaving 7 bases unmatched. There are 16 residues in the CDR3. The CDR3 DNA reads as TGTGCCAGCAGTGCGACTAGCGGGAGGGTTTATCATGAGCAGTTCTTC. Amino acid sequence: CASSATSGRVYHEQFF.

The V call is TRBV2, the J call TRBJ1-1; D is undetermined. The CDR3 loop spans 12 amino acids. The V gene lost 6 bases and the J gene lost 5 bases, with 10 bases spanning the gap. Germline assignment: CDR1 SNHLY and CDR2 FYNNEI. The CDR3 DNA reads as TGTGCCAGCAGCGGCGGATGGACTGAAGCTTTCTTT. Its translation is CASSGGWTEAFF.

The CDR3 nucleotides are TGTGCCAGCAGCACCCGGGGGGGTAGCAATCAGCCCCAGCATTTT. Translation gives CASSTRGGSNQPQHF. V usage is TRBV16 and J usage is TRBJ1-5; D may be TRBD1 (5 bases). Between the trimmed V and J ends, which lost 5 bases and 0 bases, there was a span of 11 bases. The V gene's germline CDR1 is KGHSY and CDR2 FQNENV. The CDR3 is made up of 15 amino acids.

This chain connects TRBV4-2 to TRBJ2-2; D unclear. Germline V CDR1 and CDR2: LGHNA, YNFKEQ. This CDR3 contains 18 residues. The V end lost 3 bases, the J end lost 1 base, and 18 bases lay between the germline ends. As DNA, the CDR3 is TGTGCCAGCAGCCAGTCCCTAGTAGTAGTGGTGAACACCGGGGAGCTGTTTTTT. It yields the protein CASSQSLVVVVNTGELFF.

The CDR3 reads CASSDGHPNEKLFF. The CDR3 DNA reads as TGTGCCAGCAGCGACGGACACCCGAATGAAAAACTGTTTTTT. The rearrangement links TRBV9 to TRBJ1-4; a possible D gene is TRBD1 (5 bases). V was clipped by 3 bases and J by 5 bases, with 11 bases between them. Germline CDR1 reads SGDLS; CDR2 reads YYNGEE. CDR3 size: 14 residues.

J is TRBJ2-7 and V is TRBV6-5; the D gene is possibly TRBD2 (6 bases). V dropped 2 bases and J dropped 10 bases, with 24 bases sitting between them. Germline CDR1 MNHEY, CDR2 SVGAGI. CDR3 length: 16 amino acids. Here the CDR3 DNA reads TGTGCCAGCAGTTACAGTTGGGCGGGGACCCCCGTTGGCCAGTACTTC. As protein: CASSYSWAGTPVGQYF.

The V call is TRBV11-2, the J call TRBJ1-5; TRBD1 agrees at 10 bases. J was trimmed by 2 bases and V by 0 bases; bases with no gene match: 13. This CDR3 is built from 20 residues. CDR1 and CDR2 from the germline V gene are SGHAT and FQNNGV. The CDR3 here is CASSLDFGLRQGAGNQPQHF. The CDR3 bases are TGTGCCAGCAGCTTAGATTTCGGACTTAGACAGGGGGCTGGCAATCAGCCCCAGCATTTT.

The chain has TRBV7-8 and TRBJ1-5, with D perhaps matching TRBD1 (6 bases). Trimming removed 4 bases at V and 6 bases at J, with 19 bases between. The CDR3 is made up of 16 amino acids. CDR1 SGHVS and CDR2 FQNEAQ come from the germline V gene. The CDR3 loop reads CASSSYRAPGGQPQHF. The CDR3, as DNA: TGTGCCAGCAGCTCTTACAGGGCCCCAGGCGGTCAGCCCCAGCATTTT. Filled out from reference TRBV7-8 and TRBJ1-5, the complete variable domain reads GAGVSQSPRYKVAKRGQDVALRCDPISGHVSLFWYQQALGQGPEFLTYFQNEAQLDKSGLPSDRFFAERPEGSVSTLKIQRTQQEDSAVYLCASSSYRAPGGQPQHFGDGTRLSIL.

This clone occurred once. The chain recombines TRBV18 with TRBJ1-5; TRBD1 matches at 7 bases. V shed 6 bases and J 0 bases; nucleotides not matched to a gene: 8. The CDR3 covers 16 residues. Per the germline V gene, CDR1 is KGHSH and CDR2 is LQKENI. CDR3 region: CASSLRDRYSNQPQHF. As DNA, the CDR3 is TGTGCCAGCTCTCTCCGGGACAGATATAGCAATCAGCCCCAGCATTTT. Full variable domain (rest looked up from reference TRBV18 and TRBJ1-5): NAGVMQNPRHLVRRRGQEARLRCSPMKGHSHVYWYRQLPEEGLKFMVYLQKENIIDESGMPKERFSAEFPKEGPSILRIQQVVRGDSAAYFCASSLRDRYSNQPQHFGDGTRLSIL.

This clone was seen only once. The chain links TRBV7-6 to TRBJ2-1, with 10 nucleotides matching TRBD1. The J segment lost 4 bases and the V segment lost 4 bases, leaving 7 bases of the junction unmatched. Germline loops: CDR1 SGHVS, CDR2 FNYEAQ. This CDR3 has 16 residues. The CDR3 sequence is CASSSRDRGLYNEQFF. The CDR3 DNA sequence: TGTGCCAGCAGCTCCAGGGACAGGGGTTTGTACAATGAGCAGTTCTTC.